The 9 T cell receptor beta chains below all came from one sample that was sequenced in a study of response to subunit inactivated influenza vaccine. TCRdb re-derived calls from the RT-PCR reads in MiXCR, one entry per CDR3 protein. This sample yields about 500,000 distinct CDR3 sequences, of which 16% are seen a single time; less than 4% belongs to the top ten. The input for sequencing was CD4+ T cells sorted from PBMCs, taken around 25 months after vaccination. The origin of the receptors is a man in his fifties or sixties who received an inactivated influenza vaccine.

This clonotype was seen a handful of times. The chain employs TRBV10-3 and TRBJ1-1; 8 bases map to TRBD1. The CDR3 is 14 residues long. The V segment lost 6 bases and the J segment 1 base; nucleotides outside the gene matches: 4. Per the germline V gene, CDR1 is ENHRY and CDR2 is SYGVKD. In DNA form, the CDR3 reads TGTGCCATCAGCACGGACAGGGCGAACACTGAAGCTTTCTTT. It is translated as CAISTDRANTEAFF.

The gene calls are TRBV20-1 and TRBJ2-1, with 8 bases fitting TRBD1. Trimming cost V 0 bases and J 6 bases; bases outside gene matches: 7. Germline V CDR1 and CDR2: DFQATT, SNEGSKA (reference sequence). The CDR3 is 15 amino acids. DNA for the CDR3: TGCAGTGCTAGAGAGGGAACAGGGGGTGCCAATGAGCAGTTCTTC. Residues: CSAREGTGGANEQFF.

Only a few counts were recorded for this clonotype. The chain uses TRBV3-1 and TRBJ2-1, with D uncertain. The CDR3 has 15 amino acids. CDR1 and CDR2 (germline): LGHDT, YNNKEL (reference sequence). With 4 bases removed from V and 0 bases from J, the gap between germline ends came to 10 bases. The CDR3 bases are TGTGCCAGCAGCCCAACTACCCACTCCTACAATGAGCAGTTCTTC. Translated: CASSPTTHSYNEQFF.

This clonotype was counted between two and nine times. The chain combines TRBV18 with TRBJ1-6, with 7 bases identical to TRBD1. This CDR3 spans 16 amino acids. The V gene end was trimmed by 3 bases and the J gene end by 2 bases; junction bases not matched to a gene: 4. Germline assignment: CDR1 KGHSH and CDR2 LQKENI. The CDR3 here is CASSPGQGAYNSPLHF. In DNA form, the CDR3 reads TGTGCCAGCTCACCCGGGCAGGGGGCCTATAATTCACCCCTCCACTTT.

This clonotype was seen a few times. The chain uses TRBV6-2 or TRBV6-3 and TRBJ2-3; 9 bases align to TRBD2. Germline CDR1 MNHEY, CDR2 SVGEGT. The CDR3 extends over 14 amino acids. V lost 2 bases to trimming and J lost 5 bases; unmatched junction nucleotides: 2. CDR3 protein: CASSYISGRDTQYF. CDR3 nucleotides: TGTGCCAGCAGTTACATTAGCGGGAGAGATACGCAGTATTTT.

The chain has TRBV2 and TRBJ1-4, with D hard to call. V was clipped by 6 bases and J by 4 bases, with 18 bases between them. Germline assignment: CDR1 SNHLY and CDR2 FYNNEI. The CDR3 runs 16 residues. The CDR3 region has the DNA TGTGCCAGCAGCGCGGCATCGAGATTTAATAATGAAAAACTGTTTTTT. As protein: CASSAASRFNNEKLFF. Using reference TRBV2 and TRBJ1-4 for the parts outside the CDR3, the full variable domain is EPEVTQTPSHQVTQMGQEVILRCVPISNHLYFYWYRQILGQKVEFLVSFYNNEISEKSEIFDDQFSVERPDGSNFTLKIRSTKLEDSAMYFCASSAASRFNNEKLFFGSGTQLSVL.

The chain joins TRBV6-2 or TRBV6-3 to TRBJ2-3; 7 bases fit TRBD2. Germline-derived CDR1 and CDR2 are MNHEY and SVGEGT. The CDR3 loop spans 16 amino acids. Germline trimming cut 7 bases from V and 5 bases from J; bases unmatched to any gene: 15. Written as DNA, the CDR3 is TGTGCCAGCACCTCCTGGGAGGGTGTAAGAGGAGATACGCAGTATTTT. Translation gives CASTSWEGVRGDTQYF.

The chain uses TRBV29-1 and TRBJ2-7; a possible D gene is TRBD2 (6 bases). The length of the CDR3 is 13 residues. In germline, CDR1 is SQVTM, CDR2 ANQGSEA. With 1 base removed from V and 0 bases from J, the gap between germline ends came to 7 bases. This CDR3 is CSVEAGSSYEQYF. The CDR3 nucleotides are TGCAGCGTTGAAGCCGGGAGCTCCTACGAGCAGTACTTC.

The chain carries TRBV20-1 and TRBJ1-5; D not certain. The CDR3 runs to 12 residues. V was pared by 6 bases and J by 5 bases, with 11 bases between. In germline, CDR1 is DFQATT, CDR2 SNEGSKA (reference sequence). The DNA for the CDR3 is TGCAGTGCGGGTCAACCGGATCAGCCCCAGCATTTT. Translated, it gives CSAGQPDQPQHF.